The 27 T cell receptor beta chains given below trace back to one sample, sequenced in a study of early T cells in non-severe SARS-CoV-2 infection (dated by TCRdb to about 2021). The library was obtained by 5' RACE. Data came from a NextSeq 500. TCRdb reanalyzed the raw reads on its own, using fastp at Q25 for trimming and MiXCR for clone calling, and kept in-frame beta chains. Every CDR3 protein is listed once, alongside the most common genes and DNA of its rows. The sample table shows tens of thousands of distinct CDR3 sequences, and approximately 4.3% are seen once. The ten most abundant clones make up approximately 5% of the sample. The sample taken for sequencing was whole blood. Every receptor here comes from an adult who was a healthcare worker with PCR-confirmed SARS-CoV-2 infection or an uninfected control (not recorded which).

The CDR3 here is CSARGGTSGGKYNEQFF. In nucleotides, the CDR3 is TGCAGTGCTAGAGGAGGGACTAGCGGGGGAAAATACAATGAGCAGTTCTTC. This rearrangement joins TRBV20-1 to TRBJ2-1, with 14 bases fitting TRBD2. V shed 1 base, J shed 4 bases, and the junction held 6 bases outside the gene matches. The germline V gene has CDR1 DFQATT and CDR2 SNEGSKA (reference sequence). The CDR3 has 17 amino acids.

This clonotype was picked up many times. A read error may account for a junction end that differs from germline. The chain is built from TRBV7-7 and TRBJ1-3, with D unclear. From germline, CDR1 is SSHAT and CDR2 FNYEAQ (reference sequence). The CDR3 sequence is 15 residues long. The CDR3 DNA is TGTGCTAGCAGCCTCAGCGGAAACTCTGGAAACACCATATATTTT. Protein product: CASSLSGNSGNTIYF.

In its sample, this clonotype ranks as medium-sized. This sequence joins TRBV29-1 and TRBJ2-7, with 9 bases that match TRBD1. Germline V lookup: CDR1 SQVTM, CDR2 ANQGSEA. The CDR3 is 14 amino acids. J was trimmed by 0 bases and V by 6 bases; bases with no gene match: 6. The CDR3 loop reads CSVARDRASYEQYF. For the CDR3, the DNA is TGCAGCGTCGCCCGGGACAGGGCCTCCTACGAGCAGTACTTC.

This clonotype was counted between two and nine times. The DNA of the CDR3 is TGTGCCAGCAGCTTAAGGGGCGTCGCTGGAAACACCATATATTTT. This gives the protein CASSLRGVAGNTIYF. The rearrangement uses TRBV11-2 and TRBJ1-3, with TRBD1 as a possible D gene (5 bases). This CDR3 spans 15 amino acids. V was shortened by 2 bases and J by 2 bases, with 10 bases between the two germline ends. From germline, CDR1 is SGHAT and CDR2 FQNNGV. Complete variable domain (other parts from reference TRBV11-2 and TRBJ1-3): EAGVAQSPRYKIIEKRQSVAFWCNPISGHATLYWYQQILGQGPKLLIQFQNNGVVDDSQLPKDRFSAERLKGVDSTLKIQPAKLEDSAVYLCASSLRGVAGNTIYFGEGSWLTVV.

There are many counts of this clonotype. The chain uses TRBV5-1 and TRBJ2-5; D is unclear. The germline V gene has CDR1 SGHRS and CDR2 YFSETQ. The CDR3 totals 14 residues. V lost 4 bases to trimming and J lost 3 bases, with 13 bases between them. CDR3 region: CASSTGPIEETQYF. In DNA form, the CDR3 reads TGCGCCAGCAGCACCGGACCAATCGAAGAGACCCAGTACTTC.

The chain employs TRBV19 and TRBJ1-2; 7 nucleotides line up with TRBD1. This CDR3 has 12 amino acids. Losses at the gene ends were 10 bases for V and 6 bases for J; bases not matched to a gene: 8. Germline V gives CDR1 LNHDA, CDR2 SQIVND (reference sequence). Written as DNA, the CDR3 is TGTGCCATTCGACAGGGAAGCGATGGCTACACCTTC. Translating it yields CAIRQGSDGYTF.

This clonotype has a count of ten or more. The chain couples TRBV5-1 to TRBJ1-2; D gene unclear. The CDR3 length is 13 residues. Germline V CDR1 and CDR2: SGHRS, YFSETQ. V was cut by 0 bases and J by 7 bases, with 10 bases left in between. CDR3 residues: CASSLEPTRGYTF. CDR3 sequence (DNA): TGCGCCAGCAGCTTGGAACCTACGCGTGGCTACACCTTC.

The J gene is TRBJ1-2, the V gene TRBV12-3 or TRBV12-4; D not resolved. The germline V and J ends were trimmed by 4 bases and 3 bases, with 9 bases remaining between them. The CDR3 has 13 residues. The CDR3 nucleotides are TGTGCCAGCAGTTCTAGTAATGACTATGGCTACACCTTC. Translation gives CASSSSNDYGYTF.

Many counts were recorded for this clonotype. The rearrangement links TRBV5-4 to TRBJ1-6; D is perhaps TRBD1 (6 bases). The CDR3 is made up of 18 amino acids. Trimming removed 0 bases from V and 7 bases from J, with 20 bases in between. CDR1 is SGHNT and CDR2 is YYREEE in the germline V gene (reference sequence). In DNA form, the CDR3 reads TGTGCCAGCAGCTTGGGCGGGGGGGCGAAGAGCTTGAATTCACCCCTCCACTTT. Its translation: CASSLGGGAKSLNSPLHF.

This clonotype occurred many times. The V call is TRBV12-3 or TRBV12-4, the J call TRBJ2-6, with 10 bases matching TRBD1. CDR3 length equals 16 residues. V lost 6 bases, J lost 2 bases, and 4 bases stayed unmatched. CDR3 in amino acids: CASRRDRGAGANVLTF. CDR3 coding DNA: TGTGCCAGCAGACGGGACAGGGGAGCTGGGGCCAACGTCCTGACTTTC.

This clonotype was seen a few times. The rearrangement uses TRBV29-1 and TRBJ1-2; D is uncertain. Trimming stripped 1 base from V and 6 bases from J, with 3 bases between. The CDR3 sequence is 10 residues long. Germline V gene data show CDR1 as SQVTM and CDR2 as ANQGSEA. As DNA, the CDR3 is TGCAGCGTTGAAGGCGATGGCTACACCTTC. Encoded protein: CSVEGDGYTF.

This clonotype was detected many times. V gene TRBV6-1 combines with J gene TRBJ2-3; D unresolved. The V gene lost 0 bases and the J gene lost 3 bases, with 7 bases spanning the gap. The CDR3 is 14 amino acids. Germline V lookup: CDR1 MNHNS, CDR2 SASEGT. The CDR3 loop is CASSEAGETDTQYF. The CDR3 nucleotides are TGTGCCAGCAGTGAAGCGGGCGAGACAGATACGCAGTATTTT.

This clonotype appeared many times. This sequence joins TRBV5-5 and TRBJ1-2, with D unresolved. Trimming pared 0 bases from V and 2 bases from J, leaving 8 bases between. Germline V gene sequence: CDR1 SGHKS, CDR2 YYEKEE (reference sequence). This CDR3 contains 14 residues. DNA of the CDR3: TGTGCCAGCAGCTTGGAACAGTTCAACTATGGCTACACCTTC. Its protein is CASSLEQFNYGYTF.

This chain uses TRBV7-9 with TRBJ2-1; TRBD2 might be the D (5 bases). This CDR3 is 17 amino acids long. Trimming removed 5 bases at V and 0 bases at J, with 17 bases between. In germline, CDR1 is SEHNR, CDR2 FQNEAQ (reference sequence). CDR3 in amino acids: CASSRTSRGSSYNEQFF. For the CDR3, the DNA is TGTGCCAGCAGCCGGACTTCCCGAGGGAGCTCCTACAATGAGCAGTTCTTC.

This clonotype showed up many times. The chain links TRBV5-4 to TRBJ1-2; D is ambiguous. The germline V gene encodes CDR1 SGHNT and CDR2 YYREEE (reference sequence). Trimming stripped 0 bases from V and 4 bases from J, with 7 bases between. CDR3 length: 13 amino acids. The CDR3 protein is CASSLVEGYGYTF. The DNA for the CDR3 is TGTGCCAGCAGCTTGGTAGAAGGCTATGGCTACACCTTC. The full variable domain, its missing parts supplied by reference TRBV5-4 and TRBJ1-2, is ETGVTQSPTHLIKTRGQQVTLRCSSQSGHNTVSWYQQALGQGPQFIFQYYREEENGRGNFPPRFSGLQFPNYSSELNVNALELDDSALYLCASSLVEGYGYTFGSGTRLTVV.

This chain joins TRBV9 and TRBJ2-2; D gene ambiguous. V lost 3 bases, J lost 1 base, and 7 bases lay in between. This CDR3 has 14 residues. From germline, CDR1 is SGDLS and CDR2 YYNGEE. The CDR3: CASSGRQNTGELFF. CDR3 DNA sequence: TGTGCCAGCAGCGGCAGACAGAACACCGGGGAGCTGTTTTTT.

This clonotype was recorded at least ten times. The gene calls are TRBV2 and TRBJ2-3; 10 nucleotides match TRBD2. The CDR3 has 16 amino acids. From germline, CDR1 is SNHLY and CDR2 FYNNEI. Unmatched junction bases numbered 8, after V lost 3 bases and J lost 5 bases. The CDR3 region has the DNA TGTGCCAGCAGTGATGTGGGGACTAGCGAGGAAGATACGCAGTATTTT. This sequence encodes CASSDVGTSEEDTQYF.

This clonotype was detected ten times or more. The V and J genes are TRBV2 and TRBJ1-2, with 8 nucleotides matching TRBD1. The CDR3 has 19 amino acids. With V trimmed by 3 bases and J by 4 bases, 19 bases remained unmatched. CDR1 is SNHLY, CDR2 FYNNEI, per germline. The CDR3 is CASSDSLVDGTGESYGYTF. The CDR3 DNA is TGTGCCAGCAGTGATTCTCTTGTGGACGGGACAGGAGAAAGCTATGGCTACACCTTC.

In its sample, this clonotype was seen many times. V is TRBV3-1 and J is TRBJ1-4, with D unresolved. Germline CDR1 reads LGHDT; CDR2 reads YNNKEL (reference sequence). The CDR3 contains 13 residues. V was trimmed by 3 bases and J by 8 bases, leaving 10 bases between them. Written as DNA, the CDR3 is TGTGCCAGCAGCCATTATACTGGGGAAAAACTGTTTTTT. Protein product: CASSHYTGEKLFF.

This clonotype is medium-sized by share. This chain uses TRBV5-5 with TRBJ1-4, with D perhaps TRBD1 (5 bases). Germline-derived CDR1 and CDR2 are SGHKS and YYEKEE (reference sequence). The CDR3 sequence is 15 residues long. The V end lost 0 bases, the J end lost 5 bases, and 11 bases lay between the germline ends. In DNA form, the CDR3 reads TGTGCCAGCAGCTTGGCCGGGGGGATCAATGAAAAACTGTTTTTT. Its translation: CASSLAGGINEKLFF. Full variable domain (rest looked up from reference TRBV5-5 and TRBJ1-4): DAGVTQSPTHLIKTRGQQVTLRCSPISGHKSVSWYQQVLGQGPQFIFQYYEKEERGRGNFPDRFSARQFPNYSSELNVNALLLGDSALYLCASSLAGGINEKLFFGSGTQLSVL.

This clonotype was observed many times. The chain joins TRBV6-5 to TRBJ2-3; 8 nucleotides line up with TRBD2. V lost 5 bases and J lost 0; bases outside the gene matches: 4. The CDR3 is 15 residues long. Germline values: CDR1 MNHEY, CDR2 SVGAGI. DNA of the CDR3: TGTGCCAGCAGTCTTAGCGGGGCTAGCACAGATACGCAGTATTTT. Its protein is CASSLSGASTDTQYF.

Many counts were recorded for this clonotype. This chain joins TRBV5-6 and TRBJ1-5; D unclear. CDR3 length equals 12 residues. CDR1 is SGHDT and CDR2 is YYEEEE in the germline V gene. Trimming left V 2 bases short and J 0 bases short, with 0 bases between. The CDR3 loop is CASSFSNQPQHF. Written as DNA, the CDR3 is TGTGCCAGCAGCTTTAGCAATCAGCCCCAGCATTTT.

This clonotype came up many times. This chain uses TRBV21-1 with TRBJ2-6. TRBV21-1 is labeled a pseudogene. The CDR3 has 14 residues. CDR3: CASSKVLGINVLTF. The DNA for the CDR3 is TGTGCCAGCAGCAAAGTACTCGGAATCAACGTCCTGACTTTC.

This clonotype was counted only a few times. The chain carries TRBV20-1 and TRBJ2-1; D is unclear. The CDR3 totals 13 residues. Per germline, CDR1 DFQATT and CDR2 SNEGSKA (reference sequence). V lost 6 bases and J lost 6, with 15 bases in between. The CDR3 protein is CSALRPLGNEQFF. The DNA for the CDR3 is TGCAGTGCCCTTAGGCCTCTAGGCAATGAGCAGTTCTTC.

There are many counts of this clonotype. This rearrangement joins TRBV12-3 or TRBV12-4 to TRBJ1-1; D uncertain. Trimming removed 6 bases from V and 8 bases from J, with 13 bases in between. The CDR3 sequence is 12 residues long. DNA of the CDR3: TGTGCCAGCAGGCTGCGCACTGGGGAAGCTTTCTTT. It specifies CASRLRTGEAFF.

The sample holds many counts of this clonotype. The chain carries TRBV27 and TRBJ2-7; D call uncertain. In germline, CDR1 is MNHEY, CDR2 SMNVEV (reference sequence). There are 14 residues in the CDR3. The V end was cut by 10 bases, the J end by 3 bases, with 19 bases between. The CDR3: CAKDCPFECYEQYF. The CDR3 DNA is TGTGCCAAAGATTGCCCCTTCGAGTGCTACGAGCAGTACTTC.

This clonotype was recorded many times. The chain has TRBV18 and TRBJ1-5; 8 bases agree with TRBD1. The CDR3 consists of 16 residues. CDR1 is KGHSH and CDR2 is LQKENI in the germline V gene. Germline trimming cut 6 bases from V and 5 bases from J; bases unmatched to any gene: 12. The CDR3 DNA sequence: TGTGCCAGCTCTCCTCGGGACAGGACAGGAGATCAGCCCCAGCATTTT. This encodes CASSPRDRTGDQPQHF.